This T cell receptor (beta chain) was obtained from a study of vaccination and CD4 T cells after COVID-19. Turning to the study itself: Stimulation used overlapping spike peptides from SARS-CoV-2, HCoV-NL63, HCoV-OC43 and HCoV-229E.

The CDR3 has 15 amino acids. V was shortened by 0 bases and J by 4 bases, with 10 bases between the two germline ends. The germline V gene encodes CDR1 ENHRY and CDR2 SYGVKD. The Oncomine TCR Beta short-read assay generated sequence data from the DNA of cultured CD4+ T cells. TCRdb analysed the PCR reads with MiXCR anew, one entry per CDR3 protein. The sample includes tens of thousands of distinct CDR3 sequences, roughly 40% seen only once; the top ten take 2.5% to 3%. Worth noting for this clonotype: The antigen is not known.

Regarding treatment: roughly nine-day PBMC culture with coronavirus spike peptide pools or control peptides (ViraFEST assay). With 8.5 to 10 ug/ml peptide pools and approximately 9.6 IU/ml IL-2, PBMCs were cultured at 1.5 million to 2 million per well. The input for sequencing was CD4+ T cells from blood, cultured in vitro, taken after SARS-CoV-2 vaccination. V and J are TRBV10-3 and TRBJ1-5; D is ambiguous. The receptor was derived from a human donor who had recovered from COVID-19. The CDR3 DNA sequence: TGTGCCATCAGTGAGTCGGCCAGGAGGAATCAGCCCCAGCATTTT. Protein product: CAISESARRNQPQHF.